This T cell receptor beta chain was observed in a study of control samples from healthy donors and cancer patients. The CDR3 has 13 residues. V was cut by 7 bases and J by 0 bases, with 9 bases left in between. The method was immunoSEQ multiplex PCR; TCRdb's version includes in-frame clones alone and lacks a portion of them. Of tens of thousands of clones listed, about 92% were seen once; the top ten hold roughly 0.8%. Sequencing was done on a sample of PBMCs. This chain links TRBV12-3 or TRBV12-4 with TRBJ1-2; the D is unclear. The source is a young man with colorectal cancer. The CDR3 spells CASTSDTNYGYTF. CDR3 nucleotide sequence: TGTGCCAGCACCTCAGATACTAACTATGGCTACACCTTC.